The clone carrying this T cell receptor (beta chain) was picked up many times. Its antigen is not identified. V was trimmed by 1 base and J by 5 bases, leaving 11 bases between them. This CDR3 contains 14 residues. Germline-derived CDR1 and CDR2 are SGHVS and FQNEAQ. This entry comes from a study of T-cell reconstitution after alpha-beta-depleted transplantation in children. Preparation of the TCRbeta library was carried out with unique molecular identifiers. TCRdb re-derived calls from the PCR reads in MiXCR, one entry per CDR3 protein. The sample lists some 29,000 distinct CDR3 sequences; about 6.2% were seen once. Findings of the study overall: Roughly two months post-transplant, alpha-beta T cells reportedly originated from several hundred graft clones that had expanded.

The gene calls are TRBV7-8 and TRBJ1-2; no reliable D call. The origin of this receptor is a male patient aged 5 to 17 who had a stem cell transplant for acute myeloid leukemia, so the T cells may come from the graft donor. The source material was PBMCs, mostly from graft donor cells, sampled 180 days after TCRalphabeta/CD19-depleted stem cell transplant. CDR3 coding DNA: TGTGCCAGCAGCTTAGATCTCATCCAGTATGGCTACACCTTC. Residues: CASSLDLIQYGYTF.